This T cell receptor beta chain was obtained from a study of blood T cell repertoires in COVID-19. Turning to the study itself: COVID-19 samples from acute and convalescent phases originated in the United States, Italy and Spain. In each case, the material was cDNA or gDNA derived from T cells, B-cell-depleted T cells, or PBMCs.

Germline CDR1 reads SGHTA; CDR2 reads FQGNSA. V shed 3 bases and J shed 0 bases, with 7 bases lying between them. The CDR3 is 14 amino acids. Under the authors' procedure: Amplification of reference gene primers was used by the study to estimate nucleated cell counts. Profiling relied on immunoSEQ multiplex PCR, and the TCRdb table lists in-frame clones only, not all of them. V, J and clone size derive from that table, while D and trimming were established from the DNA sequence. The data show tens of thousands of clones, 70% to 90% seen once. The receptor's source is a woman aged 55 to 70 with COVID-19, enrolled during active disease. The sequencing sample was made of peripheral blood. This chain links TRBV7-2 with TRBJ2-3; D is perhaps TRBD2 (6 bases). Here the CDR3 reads CASSLSGSTDTQYF. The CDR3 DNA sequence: TGTGCCAGCAGCTTGAGCGGGAGCACAGATACGCAGTATTTT. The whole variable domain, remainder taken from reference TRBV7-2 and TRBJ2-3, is GAGVSQSPSNKVTEKGKDVELRCDPISGHTALYWYRQSLGQGLEFLIYFQGNSAPDKSGLPSDRFSAERTGGSVSTLTIQRTQQEDSAVYLCASSLSGSTDTQYFGPGTRLTVL.